This T cell receptor beta chain was sequenced during a study of long-term antiretroviral therapy in people with HIV (dated by TCRdb to between 2022 and 2023). About the study as a whole: The earliest samples were collected approximately a decade before the 2015 WHO recommendation for immediate ART, a period when ART was typically delayed until CD4 counts fell. The cohort contributed about 200 cryopreserved PBMC samples from about 33 adults with confirmed HIV infection, collected serially over a mean of around six years (range 1-12). No cross-contamination during QIAcube processing was seen in test extractions of a monoclonal T-cell line run alongside a few dozen polyclonal samples. Of the approximately 28 participants with HIV, 10 to 11 were female. A retrospective serial study tested whether ART initiation and durable HIV suppression were associated with changes in peripheral blood TRB repertoire composition and diversity.

On this clone: Its antigen is not yet known. Per-nucleotide qualities are absent, and no much larger clonotype sits a single base away.

V and J are trimmed by 8 bases and 6 bases, and the gene matches miss 4 bases of the junction. The CDR3 starts with the cysteine, ends with the phenylalanine, and has 13 residues. Just the 39-base CDR3 DNA is kept, in frame starting at base 1. The germline V gene supplies CDR1 SNHLY and CDR2 FYNNEI. Inclusion was restricted to participants for whom at least one PBMC sample before ART initiation and at least two post-ART samples were available. Treatment was received in the United States of America by all participants with HIV. Cryopreserved samples of about 0.95-10 million PBMC were thawed and washed before DNA extraction. At the time of the earliest PBMC sample, participants with HIV were aged between roughly 20 and 54 years. Each participant contributed PBMC samples from 1-4 timepoints before ART initiation and 2-8 timepoints after ART initiation, with a median of 7 samples. Serial HIV viral load, CD4+ T-cell count, ART history and demographic data were obtained for every participant. Genomic DNA was extracted from unsorted PBMC with a Qiagen kit on a QIAcube, with processing performed in batches of 12 samples.

General study outcomes and caveats: Starting ART was linked to a significant rise in TRB diversity, yet even with long-term ART the diversity remained significantly lower than in transplant donor controls. Expanded TRB clones identified before ART initiation dominated the repertoire across all time points, though the dominance fluctuated and decreased in many PLHIV after ART. No data were available on ART adherence, viral resistance or therapy changes, limiting inferences about post-ART repertoire changes. Because PBMC availability was limited, only the TCR beta chain was sequenced, with no alpha chain pairing. Unsorted PBMC were profiled instead of sorted CD4+ and CD8+ T cells because pre-ART samples had limited cell numbers. The samples span the years 2004 to 2017, and the ART regimens used at that time may not be as effective as current regimens. CDR3 length ranges in HIV repertoires were narrower than in controls, and network structure suggested an antigen-experienced repertoire with only a slight naive shift after ART.

The immunoSEQ hsTCRB v3.0 assay was used at survey level resolution to sequence the TRB variable region. A depth of roughly 35,000-50,000 T-cell genomes per sample was targeted for TRB sequencing. An Illumina MiSeq with a v3 150-cycle kit was used to sequence the pooled TRB libraries. The original pipeline was this. Repertoire analysis was run in R within a reproducible Nextflow workflow that covered QC, data transformation and analysis. LymphoSeq2, an R package for AIRR-Seq data exploration, was used to implement custom analyses. A few samples yielding fewer than 5000 total TRB sequences were excluded, leaving 188 analyzed HIV repertoires. Among the 170 to 200 retained HIV repertoires, some 60 were collected before ART initiation and about 130 were collected after ART initiation. Each repertoire was downsampled to 5000 TRB nucleotide sequences, and summary statistics were averaged across 100 downsampling iterations. Only TRB sequences with CDR3 regions of at least seven amino acids were retained for analysis. Two measures captured diversity: a Shannon entropy-derived clonality score and the Gini coefficient. In repertoire networks, the top 5000 CDR3 amino acid sequences were linked whenever an edit distance of one separated two sequences. GLIPH2 predicted antigen specificity groups and MHC restriction for TRB CDR3 amino acid sequences. To flag known CMV, EBV, HIV or tissue antigen associations, CDR3 amino acid sequences were matched against VDJdb and McPAS-TCR. Pre-ART, post-ART and control groups were compared with Wilcoxon signed-rank tests and Holm-Bonferroni correction. Entries here come from immuneACCESS through TCRdb and include only in-frame sequences with V and J called. Some clones fail to appear in such tables; in the studies checked, an unresolved V gene covers under half of the shortfall, and the cause of the remainder is unknown. From that table come the V and J calls and clone size; the DNA was used to work out D and trimming. The sample yields about 22,000 clones; approximately 82% were counted once. 7.5% to 10% of the sample rests with the top ten.

The clonotype originates from a man aged 50 to 60 with HIV. Source: unsorted PBMCs, taken at the start of antiretroviral therapy. The chain employs TRBV2 and TRBJ2-5, and 12 bases in between align with TRBD2. The CDR3 reads as follows: CASGLAGSQTQYF. The nucleotide sequence is TGTGCCAGCGGACTAGCGGGGAGTCAGACCCAGTACTTC. Reference TRBV2 and TRBJ2-5 proteins supply the regions before and after the CDR3; the full variable domain is: EPEVTQTPSHQVTQMGQEVILRCVPISNHLYFYWYRQILGQKVEFLVSFYNNEISEKSEIFDDQFSVERPDGSNFTLKIRSTKLEDSAMYFCASGLAGSQTQYFGPGTRLLVL.